Below, 2 T cell receptor beta chains from the same sample are listed, as sequenced in a study of T cell changes during pregnancy in multiple sclerosis. Generated by immunoSEQ multiplex PCR, the TCRdb table keeps only in-frame clones and is missing some. The sample lists roughly 110,000 clones, 80% to 95% occurring once. Here the sequenced sample was peripheral blood, taken after pregnancy. Receptors were obtained from a female donor with multiple sclerosis, enrolled in a pregnancy study.

The rearrangement joins TRBV11-2 to TRBJ2-7; D not resolved. CDR1 and CDR2 from the germline V gene are SGHAT and FQNNGV. Trimming removed 5 bases at V and 0 bases at J, with 5 bases between. The CDR3 length is 12 residues. In nucleotides, the CDR3 is TGTGCCAGCAGCCTAAGCTCCTACGAGCAGTACTTC. It specifies CASSLSSYEQYF.

V gene TRBV5-3 combines with J gene TRBJ2-7; TRBD1 matches 9 bases. TRBV5-3 is an ORF, with its function uncertain. The J segment lost 2 bases and the V segment lost 3 bases, leaving 9 bases of the junction unmatched. The CDR3 consists of 16 residues. The CDR3 here is CARSSLWTGAPYEQYF. The CDR3 DNA reads as TGTGCCAGAAGCTCCCTGTGGACAGGGGCCCCCTACGAGCAGTACTTC.